What follows describes a single TCR beta chain. Unique molecular identifiers were incorporated into the prepared TCRbeta library. TCRdb itself ran the PCR reads through MiXCR, one entry per CDR3 protein. The sample lists around 250,000 distinct CDR3 sequences; 9.5% to 10% were seen once. This CDR3 has 14 amino acids. The V gene lost 4 bases and the J gene lost 4 bases, with 13 bases spanning the gap. In germline, CDR1 is SGHKS, CDR2 YYEKEE (reference sequence). This specimen comes from a study of T-cell reconstitution after alpha-beta-depleted transplantation in children. The chain couples TRBV5-5 to TRBJ2-3, with D tentatively TRBD2 (5 bases). The specimen was PBMCs from the stem cell graft donor, collected from the stem cell graft. This TCR came from a human donor who donated a stem cell graft to a child with SCID. The DNA for the CDR3 is TGTGCCAGCAGCACAAACTTGAGGGCAGATACGCAGTATTTT. This encodes CASSTNLRADTQYF.